The 18 T cell receptor beta chains below come from one sample, sequenced in a study of blood T cells in healthy people across ages. For the second PCR, which ran for about 7 to 11 cycles, a sample-barcoded 5' primer and a J-beta primer mix were used. MiXCR was run by TCRdb on the 5' RACE reads, yielding one entry per CDR3 protein. Of about 1.4 million distinct CDR3 sequences detected, around 59% appear once; the ten largest clones hold 6.5% to 8.5%. Sequencing was done on a sample of blood. The receptors here all came from a man aged 18 to 29 in good health.

The chain uses TRBV20-1 and TRBJ2-5; D is undetermined. Germline-derived CDR1 and CDR2 are DFQATT and SNEGSKA (reference sequence). The CDR3 runs to 12 residues. V lost 3 bases to trimming and J lost 3 bases, with 8 bases between them. In DNA form, the CDR3 reads TGCAGTGCTAGGGCGGAAGAAGAGACCCAGTACTTC. This gives the protein CSARAEEETQYF.

V and J are TRBV4-1 and TRBJ1-3, with unresolved D. The CDR3 spans 16 residues. V was cut by 4 bases and J by 4 bases, with 17 bases left in between. Per germline, CDR1 MGHRA and CDR2 YSYEKL. Written as DNA, the CDR3 is TGCGCCAGCAGCCCCGAGGACGCAGGTGGGGGAAACACCATATATTTT. Residues: CASSPEDAGGGNTIYF.

J is TRBJ1-2 and V is TRBV5-1; no clear D gene. From germline, CDR1 is SGHRS and CDR2 YFSETQ. This CDR3 spans 13 amino acids. Between the trimmed V and J ends, which lost 0 bases and 12 bases, there was a span of 15 bases. This CDR3 reads CASSLASLSAHTF. CDR3 sequence (DNA): TGCGCCAGCAGCTTGGCCTCCCTCTCAGCCCACACCTTC.

J is TRBJ2-7 and V is TRBV27; no reliable D call. The germline gives CDR1 MNHEY, CDR2 SMNVEV (reference sequence). This CDR3 is 13 amino acids long. Trimming took 4 bases from V and 5 from J, leaving 12 bases between them. This CDR3 reads CASSYSPTNEQYF. CDR3 bases: TGTGCCAGCAGTTACTCACCGACGAACGAGCAGTACTTC.

The chain links TRBV2 to TRBJ2-7; 7 bases align to TRBD2. Per germline, CDR1 SNHLY and CDR2 FYNNEI. This CDR3 region has 15 residues. Unmatched junction bases numbered 11, after V lost 6 bases and J lost 3 bases. CDR3 loop: CASSPQWEGGYEQYF. For the CDR3, the DNA is TGTGCCAGCAGCCCTCAATGGGAGGGCGGCTACGAGCAGTACTTC.

This clonotype came up a few times. This rearrangement joins TRBV10-2 to TRBJ2-7, with D hard to call. Trimming removed 2 bases from V and 7 bases from J, with 9 bases in between. The CDR3 consists of 12 residues. The germline CDR1 and CDR2 sequences are WSHSY and SAAADI. CDR3 protein: CASSEPLLEQYF. CDR3 coding DNA: TGCGCCAGCAGTGAGCCCCTCTTAGAGCAGTACTTC.

This clonotype was counted a few times. The gene calls are TRBV10-3 and TRBJ1-3; D is ambiguous. V lost 0 bases and J 0 bases, leaving 6 bases between the germline ends. From germline, CDR1 is ENHRY and CDR2 SYGVKD. This CDR3 region has 15 residues. For the CDR3, the DNA is TGTGCCATCAGTGAGTCGAAGAGCTCTGGAAACACCATATATTTT. Its translation: CAISESKSSGNTIYF.

The gene calls are TRBV4-3 and TRBJ2-7; a possible D gene is TRBD2 (5 bases). The germline V and J ends were trimmed by 3 bases and 7 bases, with 19 bases remaining between them. The germline V gene encodes CDR1 LGHNA and CDR2 YSLEER. The CDR3 consists of 15 residues. In DNA, the CDR3 is TGCGCCAGCAGCCAGGGGAGACTTGCAGTTGGGGAGCAGTACTTC. Translated, it gives CASSQGRLAVGEQYF.

This chain joins TRBV6-2 or TRBV6-3 and TRBJ2-7; tentative D call: TRBD1 (6 bases). This CDR3 is 14 amino acids long. The germline gives CDR1 MNHEY, CDR2 SVGEGT. V was pared by 0 bases and J by 3 bases, with 9 bases between. CDR3 protein: CASSYSGQIYEQYF. The CDR3 DNA reads TGTGCCAGCAGTTACTCCGGACAGATCTACGAGCAGTACTTC.

The chain has TRBV6-6 and TRBJ2-5, with 11 bases that match TRBD2. CDR1 and CDR2 from the germline V gene are MNHNY and SVGAGI (reference sequence). With 4 bases clipped from V and 0 bases from J, the junction kept 4 bases outside the gene matches. The CDR3 spans 16 residues. The CDR3 region has the DNA TGTGCCAGCAGTTCCCGACTAGCGGGGCACCAAGAGACCCAGTACTTC. Protein product: CASSSRLAGHQETQYF.

The V gene is TRBV7-9, the J gene TRBJ2-5; 7 bases are shared with TRBD2. Germline values: CDR1 SEHNR, CDR2 FQNEAQ (reference sequence). Trimming removed 1 base from V and 5 bases from J; junction bases left unmatched: 10. The CDR3 loop spans 16 amino acids. CDR3 residues: CASSLVPIGGGETQYF. The CDR3 bases are TGTGCCAGCAGCTTAGTCCCCATTGGCGGGGGTGAGACCCAGTACTTC.

This clonotype was recorded only once. The V call is TRBV12-3 or TRBV12-4, the J call TRBJ2-3; D is unresolved. The CDR3 runs 15 residues. V was pared by 4 bases and J by 8 bases, with 19 bases between. In DNA form, the CDR3 reads TGTGCCAGCAGTTACACAGATATCGTTTTACCTACGCAGTATTTT. Its protein product is CASSYTDIVLPTQYF.

The chain is built from TRBV2 and TRBJ2-7; the D is unclear. The CDR3 has 14 amino acids. From germline, CDR1 is SNHLY and CDR2 FYNNEI. V was pared by 11 bases and J by 1 base, with 18 bases between. CDR3: CAGTFPDTSYEQYF. In DNA form, the CDR3 reads TGTGCCGGCACCTTTCCTGATACTTCCTACGAGCAGTACTTC.

This clonotype has only a few counts. This chain links TRBV25-1 with TRBJ1-2; possibly TRBD1 for D (5 bases). V was shortened by 4 bases and J by 2 bases, with 20 bases between the two germline ends. The CDR3 loop spans 17 amino acids. Germline V gives CDR1 MGHDK, CDR2 SYGVNS. The CDR3 nucleotides read TGTGCCAGCAGTGGGGGACGGACATCTACCTCCAACTATGGCTACACCTTC. Residues: CASSGGRTSTSNYGYTF.

This chain connects TRBV7-2 to TRBJ2-3, with TRBD2 identical over 8 bases. The V and J ends lost 2 bases and 5 bases, in that order; junction bases with no gene match: 6. The CDR3 extends over 15 amino acids. The germline V gene has CDR1 SGHTA and CDR2 FQGNSA. The CDR3 DNA is TGTGCCAGCAGCTTACTCGGTCGGGGGGGAGATACGCAGTATTTT. The encoded protein is CASSLLGRGGDTQYF.

The chain couples TRBV12-3 or TRBV12-4 to TRBJ2-7, with D perhaps TRBD2 (7 bases). CDR3 size: 16 residues. V shed 3 bases and J shed 3 bases, with 18 bases lying between them. CDR3 sequence: CASSFSFTGRDYEQYF. The CDR3 DNA reads as TGTGCCAGCAGTTTCTCTTTCACAGGGAGGGACTACGAGCAGTACTTC.

The table lists this clonotype with a count of one. V and J are TRBV20-1 and TRBJ2-5, with D uncertain. V was clipped by 0 bases and J by 9 bases, with 11 bases between them. Germline assignment: CDR1 DFQATT and CDR2 SNEGSKA (reference sequence). The CDR3 is 12 amino acids. The CDR3 reads CSARDIRAAQYF. CDR3 sequence (DNA): TGCAGTGCTAGAGATATAAGGGCCGCCCAGTACTTC.

This rearrangement joins TRBV5-1 to TRBJ2-3; D uncertain. This CDR3 region has 16 residues. Germline assignment: CDR1 SGHRS and CDR2 YFSETQ. The germline V and J ends were trimmed by 3 bases and 1 base, with 15 bases remaining between them. CDR3 loop: CASSYLGPSGTDTQYF. In DNA, the CDR3 is TGCGCCAGCAGCTACTTAGGACCTTCCGGCACAGATACGCAGTATTTT.